The rows below give T cell receptor beta chains drawn from one sample of a study of patients and donors after allogeneic stem cell transplantation. From the RT-PCR reads, TCRdb called clonotypes with MiXCR, one entry per CDR3 protein. The table has a few hundred thousand distinct CDR3 sequences, over 30% seen once; the top ten hold 11%. The specimen sequenced was blood, either unsorted or a sorted T cell fraction (not recorded which). Source of these receptors: a human donor who was either an allogeneic HSCT recipient or a stem cell or donor lymphocyte infusion donor (not recorded which). It is not recorded whose cells these are; they may come from a transplant donor. The CDR3 runs from the conserved cysteine through the conserved F or W. A D gene is named only where the DNA matches it firmly. Clone size, where shown, is once, few, many, or a class for clones that have expanded.

clone size | J gene | V gene | D gene | CDR3 DNA | CDR3 protein
NA | TRBJ2-2 | TRBV5-1 | NA | TGCGCCAGCAGCTCCCTAATCGGGGAGCTGTTTTTT | CASSSLIGELFF
few | TRBJ2-3 | TRBV7-3 | NA | TGTGCCAGCAGCTTAACTGGGCCAGATACGCAGTATTTT | CASSLTGPDTQYF
NA | TRBJ1-1 | TRBV6-6 | NA | TGTGCCAGCAGTTACCCAGACGGGGGTTGGGCCACTGAAGCTTTCTTT | CASSYPDGGWATEAFF
NA | TRBJ1-5 | TRBV12-3/TRBV12-4 | NA | TGTGCCAGCAGCCGCGGGGCTTATCAGCCCCAGCATTTT | CASSRGAYQPQHF
NA | TRBJ1-1 | TRBV28 | NA | TGTGCCAGCAGTCACCCCGTCCGGGGGCTTGAAGCTTTCTTT | CASSHPVRGLEAFF
NA | TRBJ1-2 | TRBV9 | NA | TGTGCCAGCAGTGGAGGCAAGGGCTCAGCTAACTATGGCTACACCTTC | CASSGGKGSANYGYTF
NA | TRBJ1-1 | TRBV7-2 | NA | TGTGCCAGCAGCAAATCCAGGGACACTGAAGCTTTCTTT | CASSKSRDTEAFF
NA | TRBJ2-3 | TRBV5-1 | TRBD1 | TGCGCCAGCAGCTTGGACAGGGGGGTAACAGATACGCAGTATTTT | CASSLDRGVTDTQYF
NA | TRBJ1-2 | TRBV24-1 | NA | TGTGCCACCATGCGGCAGGTGGCTAACTATGGCTACACCTTC | CATMRQVANYGYTF
few | TRBJ1-1 | TRBV20-1 | NA | TGCAGTGCTATGCCAACCGGGACCAGTGAAGCTTTCTTT | CSAMPTGTSEAFF
few | TRBJ2-2 | TRBV28 | NA | TGTGCCAGCACTCCAGCTAACACCGGGGAGCTGTTTTTT | CASTPANTGELFF
few | TRBJ1-2 | TRBV12-3/TRBV12-4 | TRBD1 | TGTGCCAGCAGTTTGGGGACAGAATCGTATGGCTACACCTTC | CASSLGTESYGYTF
NA | TRBJ1-4 | TRBV12-3/TRBV12-4 | TRBD1 | TGTGCCAGCAGTTTAGGGACAGGGGTTGAAAAACTGTTTTTT | CASSLGTGVEKLFF
few | TRBJ1-1 | TRBV12-3/TRBV12-4 | NA | TGTGCCAGCAGTTTCACCCTCACTGAAGCTTTCTTT | CASSFTLTEAFF
few | TRBJ1-2 | TRBV6-5 | NA | TGTGCCAGCAGTATTAGGGACTCCGGAGATGGCTACACCTTC | CASSIRDSGDGYTF
NA | TRBJ1-5 | TRBV20-1 | TRBD1 | TGCAGTGCCAGGGGGGGTGCCAATCAGCCCCAGCATTTT | CSARGGANQPQHF
NA | TRBJ1-4 | TRBV3-1 | NA | TGTGCCAGCAGCCAGACCGAAACTAATGAAAAACTTTTTTTT | CASSQTETNEKLFF
NA | TRBJ2-3 | TRBV15 | NA | TGTGCCACCAGCAGAATGGGCACAGATACGCAGTATTTT | CATSRMGTDTQYF
few | TRBJ1-1 | TRBV19 | NA | TGTGCCAGTAGCAAGACAGGCCGAAAGTTCATGAACACTGAAGCTTTCTTT | CASSKTGRKFMNTEAFF
NA | TRBJ2-5 | TRBV5-1 | NA | TGCGCCAGCAGCTTGGGGAGCGGGCAAGAGACCCAGTACTTC | CASSLGSGQETQYF
NA | TRBJ1-5 | TRBV4-1 | NA | TGCGCCAGCAGCTCTCAGGATTATAGCAATCAGCCCCAGCATTTT | CASSSQDYSNQPQHF
once | TRBJ2-1 | TRBV15 | NA | TGTGCCACCAGCAGAGGAGCGCTAGCCCTTTTCGGCTACAATGAGCAGTTCTTC | CATSRGALALFGYNEQFF
few | TRBJ2-5 | TRBV13 | NA | TGTGCCAGCAGCTTACGGAGTGGGGAGACCCAGTACTTC | CASSLRSGETQYF
NA | TRBJ1-2 | TRBV20-1 | NA | TGCAGTGCTTTATCAGGGATTCTCTATGGCTACACCTTC | CSALSGILYGYTF
once | TRBJ2-2 | TRBV20-1 | NA | TGCAGTGCTAGAGATGGGCGACACTCGAACACCGGGGAGCTGTTTTTT | CSARDGRHSNTGELFF
NA | TRBJ2-2 | TRBV29-1 | TRBD1 | TGCAGCGCAAACAGGGGGCTGGGCGGGGAGCTGTTTTTT | CSANRGLGGELFF
few | TRBJ1-5 | TRBV20-1 | NA | TGCAGTGCCGCCCAGGGGCCGAATAGCAATCAGCCCCAGCATTTT | CSAAQGPNSNQPQHF
NA | TRBJ1-3 | TRBV24-1 | NA | TGTGCCACCAGTGATTCTCGCGGTAGCTCTGGAAACACCATATATTTT | CATSDSRGSSGNTIYF
NA | TRBJ2-2 | TRBV12-3/TRBV12-4 | NA | TGTGCCAGCAGTTTGCAGGGGGGGCCCGGGGAGCTGTTTTTT | CASSLQGGPGELFF
NA | TRBJ1-2 | TRBV6-6 | NA | TGTGCCAGCAGTTACGAGGTTGGGTATAACTATGGCTACACCTTC | CASSYEVGYNYGYTF
few | TRBJ1-6 | TRBV15 | NA | TGTGCCACCAGGCAAGGCAGGGCGTATTCACCCCTCCACTTT | CATRQGRAYSPLHF
NA | TRBJ2-3 | TRBV27 | NA | TGTGCCAGCAGCCCGCTTGAGGTAGATACGCAGTATTTT | CASSPLEVDTQYF
NA | TRBJ1-2 | TRBV4-1 | NA | TGCGCCAGCAGCCCCGCGGGGCCCTATGGCTACACCTTC | CASSPAGPYGYTF
NA | TRBJ1-2 | TRBV10-3 | TRBD1 | TGTGCCACCAGAACCGGGACAGGGATCTATGGCTACACCTTC | CATRTGTGIYGYTF
NA | TRBJ1-4 | TRBV5-1 | TRBD1 | TGCGCCAGCAGCTTGCGCCAGGGGGACAAACTGTTTTTT | CASSLRQGDKLFF
few | TRBJ1-3 | TRBV12-3/TRBV12-4 | NA | TGTGCCAGCCGGGACGTCTCTGGAAACACCATATATTTT | CASRDVSGNTIYF
once | TRBJ1-5 | TRBV28 | TRBD1 | TGTGCCAGCAGGAAACCACAGGGGGGGAATCAGCCCCAGCATTTT | CASRKPQGGNQPQHF
few | TRBJ1-1 | TRBV12-3/TRBV12-4 | NA | TGTGCCAGCAGCGTAACAGGGGAAGCTTTCTTT | CASSVTGEAFF
once | TRBJ2-5 | TRBV30 | NA | TGTGCCTGGAGTCCACGGAAAGAGACCCAGTACTTC | CAWSPRKETQYF
NA | TRBJ1-5 | TRBV18 | NA | TGTGCCAGCTCACCCGATGGGGACACCGATCAGCCCCAGCATTTT | CASSPDGDTDQPQHF
once | TRBJ1-2 | TRBV28 | TRBD1 | TGTGCCAGCAGTGCACAGGGGGTCCATGGCTACACCTTC | CASSAQGVHGYTF
few | TRBJ1-2 | TRBV5-6 | NA | TGTGCCAGCAGCTTTGGAGCTGGCTACACCTTC | CASSFGAGYTF
NA | TRBJ1-5 | TRBV20-1 | TRBD1 | TGCAGTGCTAGAGTCAGGGACAGGGTGGGGCAGCATTTT | CSARVRDRVGQHF
NA | TRBJ1-4 | TRBV5-1 | TRBD1 | TGCGCCAGCAGTTATGCAGGGGGAGAAAAACTGTTTTTT | CASSYAGGEKLFF
few | TRBJ1-4 | TRBV28 | NA | TGTGCCAGCAGCCCGGACAGCCTGCGGGTTGAAAAACTGTTTTTT | CASSPDSLRVEKLFF
few | TRBJ1-2 | TRBV7-8 | NA | TGTGCCAGCAGCTTAGAACCAGGAGCCTATGGCTACACCTTC | CASSLEPGAYGYTF
few | TRBJ1-2 | TRBV7-9 | TRBD1 | TGTGCCAGCAGCAACTATGACAGGGAGAGCTATGGCTACACCTTC | CASSNYDRESYGYTF
NA | TRBJ2-3 | TRBV29-1 | TRBD2 | TGCAGCGTGCTACCGGGACTAGCGGGAGATACGCAGTATTTT | CSVLPGLAGDTQYF
NA | TRBJ1-2 | TRBV4-1 | NA | TGCGCCAGCAGCCAAGATTCCTGGGAGGGCTATGGCTACACCTTC | CASSQDSWEGYGYTF
many | TRBJ1-2 | TRBV7-2 | TRBD1 | TGTGCCAGCAGCGGCGGGACAGTCGGCTACACCTTC | CASSGGTVGYTF
NA | TRBJ2-6 | TRBV9 | NA | TGTGCCAGCAGCGTAACGGCGGGACAGTTTGTCGACTCTGGGGCCAACGTCCTGACTTTC | CASSVTAGQFVDSGANVLTF
few | TRBJ2-7 | TRBV4-1 | NA | TGCGCCAGCAGCCATTCAACAGGGTGGGGCGAGCAGTACTTC | CASSHSTGWGEQYF
NA | TRBJ1-1 | TRBV6-6 | TRBD1 | TGTGCCAGCAGTTACCCCGGGACAGGGAGCACTGAAGCTTTCTTT | CASSYPGTGSTEAFF